The text below deals with one T cell receptor beta chain. The CDR3 sequence is 17 residues long. Losses at the gene ends were 4 bases for V and 5 bases for J; bases not matched to a gene: 16. The germline V gene encodes CDR1 SGHTA and CDR2 FQGNSA. The data were obtained in a study of blood T cell repertoires in COVID-19. Authors' analysis steps: It was from reference gene primer amplification that nucleated cell counts were estimated. The data were produced by immunoSEQ multiplex PCR, yet TCRdb's version contains in-frame clones alone and is incomplete. That table is the source of V, J and clone size, and D and trimming were worked out from the DNA. The table includes around 250,000 clones, roughly nine tenths detected once.

The sample consisted of peripheral blood. The receptor was isolated from a man in his 60s with acute or convalescent COVID-19. The chain is built from TRBV7-2 and TRBJ1-1; 7 positions agree with TRBD1. Written as DNA, the CDR3 is TGTGCCAGCAGCTCTAGGACAGGAGGGTTTGGTGCGACTGAAGCTTTCTTT. Its protein product is CASSSRTGGFGATEAFF.